These T cell receptor beta chains were read from a single sample in a study of CD8+CD57+ T cells in acquired aplastic anemia. Using its own MiXCR run on the reads, TCRdb lists one record per CDR3 protein. The data hold 250,000 to 350,000 distinct CDR3 sequences, with 45% to 70% observed a single time. The specimen was sorted CD4+, CD8+, or CD8+CD57+ T cells (not recorded which) from PBMCs. The origin of the receptors is a human donor with severe aplastic anemia or a healthy control (not recorded which). The CDR3 runs from the conserved cysteine through the conserved F or W. A D gene is named only where the DNA matches it firmly. Only part of the rows carry a size: once, few, many, or a class if the clone is expanded.

d_call	v_call	j_call	clone_size	cdr3_nt	cdr3_aa
NA	TRBV7-3	TRBJ2-1	NA	TGTGCCAGCAGCTTAGGAACAGGGCTCAGCAATGAGCAGTTCTTC	CASSLGTGLSNEQFF
TRBD1	TRBV19	TRBJ2-7	NA	TGTGCCAGTAGTGTAGACAGGGGTGGCTACGAGCAGTACTTC	CASSVDRGGYEQYF
NA	TRBV7-2	TRBJ2-7	few	TGTGCCAGCAGCTCTACTACTAGTATCTACGAGCAGTACTTC	CASSSTTSIYEQYF
NA	TRBV9	TRBJ1-5	many	TGTGCCAGCAGCGCAGGCGCGGGGGGTAGCAATCAGCCCCAGCATTTT	CASSAGAGGSNQPQHF
NA	TRBV12-3/TRBV12-4	TRBJ1-3	few	TGTGCCAGTGGACAGGGAAACACCATATATTTT	CASGQGNTIYF
NA	TRBV7-9	TRBJ1-5	many	TGTGCCAGCAGCTCCACGGGATCTGGCAATCAGCCCCAGCATTTT	CASSSTGSGNQPQHF
TRBD2	TRBV6-5	TRBJ2-5	many	TGTGCCAGCAGTTACGGGGGGAGCCTGCCAGCGGGACAAGAGACCCAGTACTTC	CASSYGGSLPAGQETQYF
TRBD1	TRBV6-1	TRBJ2-7	NA	TGTGCCAGCAGCGCGGACAGGGGTGTTGGCGAGCAGTACTTC	CASSADRGVGEQYF
TRBD2	TRBV25-1	TRBJ2-3	NA	TGTGCCAGCAGCCGCGGGGGAACATGGGCAGATACGCAGTATTTT	CASSRGGTWADTQYF
TRBD1	TRBV5-1	TRBJ1-6	NA	TGTGCCAGCAGCTGGGACAGGGGAAGTTCACCCCTCCACTTT	CASSWDRGSSPLHF
NA	TRBV2	TRBJ1-1	many	TGTGCCAGCAGGGTGAACACTGAAGCTTTCTTT	CASRVNTEAFF
NA	TRBV7-2	TRBJ2-5	few	TGTGCCAGCAGCTCTGGAGCAACACAAGAGACCCAGTACTTC	CASSSGATQETQYF
NA	TRBV19	TRBJ2-4	many	TGTGCCAGTAGCCCTACGCCGGCGGGCACTTTAGCCAAAAACATTCAGTACTTC	CASSPTPAGTLAKNIQYF
TRBD1	TRBV2	TRBJ2-7	NA	TGTGCCAGCTTGGACAGGGGGACCTACGAGCAGTACTTC	CASLDRGTYEQYF
NA	TRBV7-9	TRBJ2-5	NA	TGTGCCACTCTCCTCGAGGGGGGACAAGAGACCCAGTACTTC	CATLLEGGQETQYF
NA	TRBV20-1	TRBJ2-3	NA	TGCAGTGCTAAGTTGGGATCCACAGATACGCAGTATTTT	CSAKLGSTDTQYF
TRBD2	TRBV7-2	TRBJ2-7	NA	TGTGCCAGCAGCTTAGGTCGTCGACTAGCGGGGGCCTCCGAGCAGTACTTC	CASSLGRRLAGASEQYF
NA	TRBV6-6	TRBJ2-2	NA	TGTGCCAGCAGTTACTCAGCCGGGCCTACCGGGGAGCTGTTTTTT	CASSYSAGPTGELFF
NA	TRBV2	TRBJ2-3	NA	TGTGCCAGCAGTAAGCTGTCAGATACGCAGTATTTT	CASSKLSDTQYF
TRBD1	TRBV7-2	TRBJ1-6	many	TGTGCCAGCAGCTCGTGGGGACAGCCAAATTCACCCCTCCACTTT	CASSSWGQPNSPLHF
NA	TRBV2	TRBJ2-5	many	TGTGCCAGCCTTCCTTGGACAGAACAAGAGACCCAGTACTTC	CASLPWTEQETQYF
NA	TRBV14	TRBJ1-4	many	TGTGCCAGCAGCCTCGACAGTACGGCAACTAATGAAAAACTGTTTTTT	CASSLDSTATNEKLFF
NA	TRBV5-1	TRBJ2-3	NA	TGCGCCAGCAGCTTGGACAGCGGCACAGATACGCAGTATTTT	CASSLDSGTDTQYF
TRBD1	TRBV20-1	TRBJ1-1	NA	TGCAGTGCTAGAGATCAGGACAGGGGACACACTGAAGCTTTCTTT	CSARDQDRGHTEAFF
NA	TRBV20-1	TRBJ1-6	NA	TGCAGTGCTAGGGTCAGCCTCAATTCACCCCTCCACTTT	CSARVSLNSPLHF
TRBD2	TRBV2	TRBJ2-2	NA	TGTGCCAGCCGTTCGACTAGCGGGGTTAACACCGGGGAGCTGTTTTTT	CASRSTSGVNTGELFF
NA	TRBV4-1	TRBJ2-7	few	TGCGCCAGCAGCCAACTACAGGGTGTAGTACGCGAGCAGTACTTC	CASSQLQGVVREQYF
TRBD2	TRBV20-1	TRBJ2-7	few	TGCAGTGCGACGACTAGCGGGACATCCTACGAGCAGTACTTC	CSATTSGTSYEQYF
NA	TRBV7-9	TRBJ2-3	many	TGTGCCAGCAGCTTCGATTGGGCAGATACGCAGTATTTT	CASSFDWADTQYF
NA	TRBV6-1	TRBJ1-6	many	TGTGCCAGCAGTGAAGGACAGTCTCAAACACCCCTCCACTTT	CASSEGQSQTPLHF
NA	TRBV29-1	TRBJ2-7	once	TGCAGCGTTGAACGATCCGGGACGACCTGCGAGCAGTACTTC	CSVERSGTTCEQYF
NA	TRBV20-1	TRBJ1-1	NA	TGCAGTGCTAAAATCTCTGCGAACACTGAAGCTTTCTTT	CSAKISANTEAFF
TRBD1	TRBV5-1	TRBJ2-5	many	TGCGCCAGCAGCAGGATGGGACAGAAACAAGAGACCCAGTACTTC	CASSRMGQKQETQYF
NA	TRBV7-9	TRBJ1-4	many	TGTGCCAGCAGCTTACCAGTCCAGGGGCGTAGGAATGAAAAACTGTTTTTT	CASSLPVQGRRNEKLFF
NA	TRBV10-3	TRBJ1-1	NA	TGTGCCATCAGTGACTGGAGACCCATGAACACTGAAGCTTTCTTT	CAISDWRPMNTEAFF
NA	TRBV20-1	TRBJ1-4	NA	TGCAGTGCTAGACCCTCGGGGGCTGAAAAACTGTTTTTT	CSARPSGAEKLFF
NA	TRBV20-1	TRBJ2-7	NA	TGCAGTGGAGCCTTAAGCTCCTACGAGCAGTACTTC	CSGALSSYEQYF
NA	TRBV9	TRBJ1-4	NA	TGTGCCAGCAGCGTAGGAGGCGGGGGGGAAAAACTGTTTTTT	CASSVGGGGEKLFF
NA	TRBV12-3/TRBV12-4	TRBJ2-7	many	TGTGCCAGCAGTTACGGCTCCTACGAGCAGTACTTC	CASSYGSYEQYF
TRBD1	TRBV7-9	TRBJ2-5	NA	TGTGCCAGCAGCTCGGTCCAGGCAGGGGGACAGGTCCAAGAGACCCAGTACTTC	CASSSVQAGGQVQETQYF
NA	TRBV3-1	TRBJ1-5	NA	TGTGCCAGCAGCCACCATAGCAATCAGCCCCAGCATTTT	CASSHHSNQPQHF
NA	TRBV7-2	TRBJ1-2	NA	TGTGCCAGCAGCTTAGTTGGGGGGTCAGATGGCTACACCTTC	CASSLVGGSDGYTF
NA	TRBV6-5	TRBJ1-1	NA	TGTGCCAGCAGCCTAAACAGAGTAAACACTGAAGCTTTCTTT	CASSLNRVNTEAFF
TRBD1	TRBV5-4	TRBJ2-7	NA	TGTGCCAGCAGTCCTGACAGGGATCCATTCGCCGAGCAGTACTTC	CASSPDRDPFAEQYF
TRBD2	TRBV2	TRBJ2-7	NA	TGTGCCAGCAGCTCGGGACTAGATGGCGAGCAGTACTTC	CASSSGLDGEQYF
NA	TRBV4-3	TRBJ1-3	NA	TGCGCCAGCAGCCAAGATCATGGCGGGGGAGGAAACACCATATATTTT	CASSQDHGGGGNTIYF
NA	TRBV5-1	TRBJ1-6	many	TGCGCCAGCGCTCCCGGGACTACGAATTCACCCCTCCACTTT	CASAPGTTNSPLHF
TRBD1	TRBV25-1	TRBJ1-1	NA	TGTGCCAGCAGTGACATCAGGGGGTTCAGGGCTTTCTTT	CASSDIRGFRAFF
NA	TRBV5-1	TRBJ1-1	many	TGCGCCAGCAGCTTGGGGCGGAGGGCTGAAGCTTTCTTT	CASSLGRRAEAFF
NA	TRBV15	TRBJ1-5	NA	TGTGCCACCAGCATTCTCCGGGACAACAATCAGCCCCAGCATTTT	CATSILRDNNQPQHF
NA	TRBV30	TRBJ1-2	few	TGTGCCTGGTCACGAGCTAACTATGGCTACACCTTC	CAWSRANYGYTF
TRBD1	TRBV9	TRBJ1-6	once	TGTGCCAGCAGGTTAGGACAGGGTGATTCACCCCTCCACTTT	CASRLGQGDSPLHF
NA	TRBV5-1	TRBJ1-4	NA	TGCGCCAGCAGGGTGGAAGTGCTTAATGAAAAACTGTTTTTT	CASRVEVLNEKLFF
TRBD2	TRBV20-1	TRBJ2-7	NA	TGCAGTGCTGGACTAGCGGGGGGTACCTACGAGCAGTACTTC	CSAGLAGGTYEQYF
TRBD2	TRBV20-1	TRBJ2-7	few	TGCAGTGCTATCACGACGGGGGGGGAGCAGTACTTC	CSAITTGGEQYF
NA	TRBV5-1	TRBJ2-7	NA	TGCGCCAGCAGCTTGGCCACGTCAGGGATATTCTACGAGCAGTACTTC	CASSLATSGIFYEQYF
NA	TRBV20-1	TRBJ1-5	NA	TGCAGTGCAAAGGGGCAGGCGGGTCAGCCCCAGCATTTT	CSAKGQAGQPQHF